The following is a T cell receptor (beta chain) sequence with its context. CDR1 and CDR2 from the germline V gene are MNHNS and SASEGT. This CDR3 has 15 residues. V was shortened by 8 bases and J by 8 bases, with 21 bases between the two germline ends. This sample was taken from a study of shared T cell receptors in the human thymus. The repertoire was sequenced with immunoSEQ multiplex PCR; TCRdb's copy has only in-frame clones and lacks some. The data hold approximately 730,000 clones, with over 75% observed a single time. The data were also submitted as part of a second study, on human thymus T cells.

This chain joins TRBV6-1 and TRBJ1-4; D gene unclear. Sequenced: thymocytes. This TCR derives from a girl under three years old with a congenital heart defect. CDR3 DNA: TGTGCCAGCCTACTCAACGGGAGGTTTGGGGAAAAACTGTTTTTT. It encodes CASLLNGRFGEKLFF.